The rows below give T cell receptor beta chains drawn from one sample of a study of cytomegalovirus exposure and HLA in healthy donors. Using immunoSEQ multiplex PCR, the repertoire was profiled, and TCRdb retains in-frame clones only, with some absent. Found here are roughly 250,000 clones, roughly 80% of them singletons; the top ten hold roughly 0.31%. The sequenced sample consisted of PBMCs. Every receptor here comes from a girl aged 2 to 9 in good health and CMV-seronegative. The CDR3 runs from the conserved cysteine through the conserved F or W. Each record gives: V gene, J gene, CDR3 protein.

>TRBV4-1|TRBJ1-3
CASSQRHGASSGNTIYF
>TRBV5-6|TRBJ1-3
CASSLRGYSGNTIYF
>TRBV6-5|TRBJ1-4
CASSKQGEKLFF
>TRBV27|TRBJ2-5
CASINHSASGETQYF
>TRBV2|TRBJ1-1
CASSESGEAEAFF
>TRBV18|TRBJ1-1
CASSPPGPGAEAFF
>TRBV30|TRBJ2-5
CAWSVGLARETQYF
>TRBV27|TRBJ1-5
CASSSIGGGQPQHF
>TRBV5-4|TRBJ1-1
CASSLRWAGVNTEAFF
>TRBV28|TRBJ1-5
CASRGQFNQPQHF
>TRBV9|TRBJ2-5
CASSGVGGGHQETQYF
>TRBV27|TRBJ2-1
CASCRTGLFYNEQFF
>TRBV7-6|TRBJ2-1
CASRTSGRVNEQFF
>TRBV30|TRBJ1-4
CAWSARGANEKLFF
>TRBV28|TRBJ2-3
CASILSGGGHVETQYF
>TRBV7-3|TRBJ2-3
CASSSEGPDTQYF
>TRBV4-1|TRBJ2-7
CASSQLNEQYF
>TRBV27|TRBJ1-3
CASSVSGTGNTIYF
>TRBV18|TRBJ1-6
CASSPPSRNLVNSPLHF
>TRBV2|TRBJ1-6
CASSAPRRTGGRNSPLHF
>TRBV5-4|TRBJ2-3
CASSLAGLGDTQYF
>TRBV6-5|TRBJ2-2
CASRPGTSVTGELFF
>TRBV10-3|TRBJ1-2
CAISESFGGDGYTF
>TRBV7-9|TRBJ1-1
CASSLAGLPAGTEAFF
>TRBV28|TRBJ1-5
CASSLLPPGEPQHF
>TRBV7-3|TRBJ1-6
CASSSQGSNSPLHF
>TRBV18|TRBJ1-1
CASSPLTVNTEAFF
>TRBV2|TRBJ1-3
CASRGQRFSGNTIYF
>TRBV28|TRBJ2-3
CASSYQGGDTQYF
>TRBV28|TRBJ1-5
CASRSIRDSPFPGNQPQHF